This T cell receptor (beta chain) comes out of a study of blood T cell repertoires in COVID-19. For the study at large: Both acute and convalescent COVID-19 samples were obtained from the United States, Italy and Spain.

Measured with immunoSEQ multiplex PCR; TCRdb has only the in-frame clones, and not every one. The sample gives roughly 180,000 clones, about nine tenths of which show up once; around 2% is in the top ten. Germline CDR1 and CDR2: DFQATT and SNEGSKA (reference sequence). V was cut by 3 bases and J by 4 bases, with 10 bases left in between. The CDR3 runs 12 residues. This TCR came from a woman between 25 and 40 years old who had recovered from COVID-19. The sample consisted of PBMCs or T cells enriched from blood (not recorded which). V is TRBV20-1 and J is TRBJ2-7, with TRBD2 as a possible D gene (5 bases). The chain's CDR3 is CSASGSGYEQYF. The CDR3 nucleotides read TGCAGTGCTAGTGGATCGGGGTACGAGCAGTACTTC.